A few counts support the clone carrying this T cell receptor beta chain. The antigen remains unidentified. The PCR used 60 Vbeta and 13 Jbeta primers. Generated by immunoSEQ multiplex PCR, the TCRdb table keeps only in-frame clones and is missing some. The table records 150,000 to 180,000 clones, 80% of them present only once. This specimen comes from a study of cytomegalovirus exposure and HLA in healthy donors. Study results and limitations: It was around 160 TCR beta chains that were listed as cytomegalovirus-associated.

Trimming left V 5 bases short and J 3 bases short, with 22 bases between. Germline CDR1 reads LNHDA; CDR2 reads SQIVND (reference sequence). The CDR3 is 17 amino acids. The rearrangement links TRBV19 to TRBJ1-1; a possible D gene is TRBD1 (6 bases). The sequence derives from a man aged 25-45 years in good health and CMV-seropositive. The sequencing input was PBMCs. The CDR3 nucleotides are TGTGCCAGTAGTCCCTACCCCAAAGGACAGAGGGACACTGAAGCTTTCTTT. Translated, it gives CASSPYPKGQRDTEAFF.